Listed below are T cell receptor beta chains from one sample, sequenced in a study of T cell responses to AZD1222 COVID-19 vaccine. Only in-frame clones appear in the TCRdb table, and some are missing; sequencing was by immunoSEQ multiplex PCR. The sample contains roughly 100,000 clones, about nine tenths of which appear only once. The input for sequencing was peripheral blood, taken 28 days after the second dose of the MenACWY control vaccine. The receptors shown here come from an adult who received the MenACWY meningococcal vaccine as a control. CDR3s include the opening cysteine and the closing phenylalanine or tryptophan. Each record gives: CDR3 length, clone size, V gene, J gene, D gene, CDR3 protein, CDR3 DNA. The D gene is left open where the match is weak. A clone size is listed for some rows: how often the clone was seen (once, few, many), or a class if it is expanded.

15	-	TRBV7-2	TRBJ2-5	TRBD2	CASSITSGGRETQYF	TGTGCCAGCAGCATCACTAGCGGGGGGAGAGAGACCCAGTACTTC
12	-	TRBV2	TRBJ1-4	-	CASRGDTEKLFF	TGTGCCAGCAGGGGGGATACTGAAAAACTGTTTTTT
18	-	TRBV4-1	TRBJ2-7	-	CASSPVGRTFYQGPEQYF	TGCGCCAGCAGCCCCGTTGGCCGGACTTTCTACCAGGGACCCGAGCAGTACTTC
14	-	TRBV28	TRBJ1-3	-	CAANSGSSGNTIYF	TGTGCCGCGAATAGTGGGTCATCTGGAAACACCATATATTTT
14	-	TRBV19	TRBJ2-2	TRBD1	CASSITGVTGELFF	TGTGCCAGTAGTATTACAGGGGTAACCGGGGAGCTGTTTTTT
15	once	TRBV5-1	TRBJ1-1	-	CASSRLGGANTEAFF	TGCGCCAGCAGCAGGTTGGGGGGCGCGAACACTGAAGCTTTCTTT
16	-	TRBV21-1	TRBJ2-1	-	CASSIPGQGKGNEQFF	TGTGCCAGCAGCATCCCGGGACAGGGGAAAGGAAATGAGCAGTTCTTC
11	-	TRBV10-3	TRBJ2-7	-	CAISNQYEQYF	TGTGCCATCAGTAATCAGTACGAGCAGTACTTC
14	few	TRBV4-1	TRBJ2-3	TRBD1	CASGGTGITDTQYF	TGCGCCAGCGGCGGGACAGGGATTACAGATACGCAGTATTTT
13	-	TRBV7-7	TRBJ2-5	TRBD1	CASSTGAVETQYF	TGTGCCAGCAGCACAGGGGCTGTCGAGACCCAGTACTTC
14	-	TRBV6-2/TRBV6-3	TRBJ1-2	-	CASSYDRLTYGYTF	TGTGCCAGCAGTTACGACAGGCTCACTTATGGCTACACCTTC
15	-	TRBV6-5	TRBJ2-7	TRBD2	CASSPSGGRVNEQYF	TGTGCCAGCAGTCCTAGCGGGGGGCGAGTCAACGAGCAGTACTTC
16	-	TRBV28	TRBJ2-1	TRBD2	CASSFVAGGSYNEQFF	TGTGCCAGCAGTTTTGTGGCGGGGGGCTCCTACAATGAGCAGTTCTTC
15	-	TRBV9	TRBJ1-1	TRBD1	CASSVVGQGDTEAFF	TGTGCCAGCAGCGTAGTCGGACAGGGTGACACTGAAGCTTTCTTT
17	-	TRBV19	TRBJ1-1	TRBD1	CASSMAHSRGLDTEAFF	TGTGCCAGTAGTATGGCCCACTCCAGGGGGCTGGACACTGAAGCTTTCTTT
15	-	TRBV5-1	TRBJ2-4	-	CASSPDRTTKNIQYF	TGCGCCAGCAGCCCAGACAGAACTACCAAAAACATTCAGTACTTC
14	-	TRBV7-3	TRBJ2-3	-	CASSPQAHTDTQYF	TGTGCCAGCAGCCCTCAGGCTCACACAGATACGCAGTATTTT
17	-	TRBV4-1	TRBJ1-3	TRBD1	CASSHNRGTFSGNTIYF	TGCGCCAGCAGCCATAACAGGGGGACTTTCTCTGGAAACACCATATATTTT
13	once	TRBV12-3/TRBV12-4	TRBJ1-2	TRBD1	CASSPTGDYGYTF	TGTGCCAGCAGCCCCACAGGGGACTATGGCTACACCTTC
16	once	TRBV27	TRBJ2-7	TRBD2	CASSLFAGGPRSEQYF	TGTGCCAGCAGTTTATTCGCGGGGGGGCCCCGGAGCGAGCAGTACTTC
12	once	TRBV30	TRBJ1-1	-	CAWSLPGVEAFF	TGTGCCTGGAGTCTTCCAGGGGTCGAAGCTTTCTTT
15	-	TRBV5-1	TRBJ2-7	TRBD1	CASSWGQGMSYEQYF	TGCGCCAGCAGCTGGGGACAGGGGATGTCCTACGAGCAGTACTTC
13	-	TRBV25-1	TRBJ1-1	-	CASGLGGNTEAFF	TGTGCCAGCGGTCTGGGAGGGAATACTGAAGCTTTCTTT
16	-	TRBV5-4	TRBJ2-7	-	CASSFGQNWNGYEQYF	TGTGCCAGCAGCTTCGGCCAGAACTGGAACGGCTACGAGCAGTACTTC
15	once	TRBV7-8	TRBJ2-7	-	CASSLNARGTYEQYF	TGTGCCAGCAGCTTAAATGCCAGGGGCACCTACGAGCAGTACTTC
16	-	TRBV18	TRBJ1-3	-	CASSTLDTLGGNTIYF	TGTGCCAGCTCAACCCTGGACACCTTGGGCGGAAACACCATATATTTT
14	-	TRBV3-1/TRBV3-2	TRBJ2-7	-	CASSQGSVSYEQYF	TGTGCCAGCAGCCAAGGGTCAGTTTCCTACGAGCAGTACTTC
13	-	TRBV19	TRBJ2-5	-	CASSFQTEETQYF	TGTGCCAGTAGTTTCCAGACCGAAGAGACCCAGTACTTC
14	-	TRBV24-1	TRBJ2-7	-	CATSDSRGSYEQYF	TGTGCCACCAGTGATAGTAGGGGATCCTACGAGCAGTACTTC
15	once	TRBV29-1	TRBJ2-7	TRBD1	CSVEEQTGGYYEQYF	TGCAGCGTTGAAGAACAGACAGGGGGATATTACGAGCAGTACTTC
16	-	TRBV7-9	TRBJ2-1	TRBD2	CASSSRSGGLYNEQFF	TGTGCCAGCAGCTCGCGGAGCGGGGGGCTGTACAATGAGCAGTTCTTC
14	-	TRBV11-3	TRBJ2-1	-	CASSLGRRGNEQFF	TGTGCCAGCAGCTTAGGGCGACGGGGGAATGAGCAGTTCTTC
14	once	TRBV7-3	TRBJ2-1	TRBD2	CASSLSGGANEQFF	TGTGCCAGCAGCTTAAGCGGGGGGGCGAATGAGCAGTTCTTC
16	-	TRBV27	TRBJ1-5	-	CATRESARGGSRPQHF	TGTGCCACCCGGGAGTCTGCGAGGGGAGGTAGTCGGCCCCAGCATTTT
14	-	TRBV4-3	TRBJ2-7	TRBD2	CASSYVPGGSEQYF	TGCGCCAGCAGCTACGTACCGGGGGGGTCCGAGCAGTACTTC
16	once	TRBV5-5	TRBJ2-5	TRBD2	CASSADLAGGQQTQYF	TGTGCCAGCAGCGCGGACCTAGCGGGGGGGCAGCAGACCCAGTACTTC
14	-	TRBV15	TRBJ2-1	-	CATSREEGRNEQFF	TGTGCCACCAGCAGAGAGGAAGGAAGGAATGAGCAGTTCTTC
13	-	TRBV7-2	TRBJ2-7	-	CASSLLRDYEQYF	TGTGCCAGCAGCTTACTCAGGGACTACGAGCAGTACTTC
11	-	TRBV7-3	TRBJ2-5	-	CASSMQETQYF	TGTGCCAGCAGCATGCAAGAGACCCAGTACTTC
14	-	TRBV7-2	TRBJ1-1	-	CASSLAGLYTEAFF	TGTGCCAGCAGCTTAGCGGGGCTGTACACTGAAGCTTTCTTT